The rows below give T cell receptor beta chains drawn from one sample of a study of blood T cell repertoires in COVID-19. The assay was immunoSEQ multiplex PCR, and TCRdb's table has in-frame clones only and misses some. The repertoire has 120,000 to 150,000 clones, about 83% of them found once; the top ten carry roughly 17%. Source material: peripheral blood. These receptors were obtained from a man in his fifties with acute or convalescent COVID-19. Each CDR3 is given with its conserved first and last residue. The D gene is left open where the match is weak. The size of a clone is reported for some rows only, either as once, few or many, or as a class for expanded clones.

>TRBV14|-|TRBD1|TRBJ1-6
CASSQGQGLNSPLHF
TGTGCCAGCAGCCAGGGACAGGGGTTAAATTCACCCCTCCACTTT
>TRBV5-4|once|TRBD1|TRBJ2-3
CASSRGDRENTQYF
TGTGCCAGCAGCCGGGGGGACAGGGAAAATACGCAGTATTTT
>TRBV19|once|TRBD1|TRBJ2-5
CASSPTGAETQYF
TGTGCCAGTAGCCCGACAGGGGCAGAGACCCAGTACTTC
>TRBV5-1|-|TRBD1|TRBJ1-2
CASSLERQGNYGYTF
TGCGCCAGCAGCTTGGAAAGACAGGGAAACTATGGCTACACCTTC
>TRBV4-1|-|-|TRBJ1-2
CASSQDEESFYYGYTF
TGCGCCAGCAGCCAAGATGAGGAGAGCTTTTACTATGGCTACACCTTC
>TRBV5-5|-|TRBD2|TRBJ2-1
CASNPGTGGYNEQFF
TGTGCCAGCAACCCCGGGACGGGGGGTTACAATGAGCAGTTCTTC
>TRBV7-8|-|-|TRBJ2-3
CASSLQRVPDTQYF
TGTGCCAGCAGCTTACAGAGGGTGCCAGATACGCAGTATTTT
>TRBV7-9|-|-|TRBJ2-5
CASSHGQTVQETQYF
TGTGCCAGCAGCCACGGACAGACAGTACAAGAGACCCAGTACTTC
>TRBV24-1|-|-|TRBJ2-2
CATSDLRVYGGELFF
TGTGCCACCAGTGATTTGCGGGTTTACGGCGGGGAGCTGTTTTTT
>TRBV2|-|TRBD1|TRBJ1-5
CASSAAGQLNQPQHF
TGTGCCAGCAGTGCAGCGGGACAGTTGAATCAGCCCCAGCATTTT
>TRBV28|-|TRBD1|TRBJ1-5
CASSPTGGDQPQHF
TGTGCCAGCAGTCCGACAGGGGGGGATCAGCCCCAGCATTTT
>TRBV18|-|-|TRBJ2-2
CASSPTRQNTGELFF
TGTGCCAGCTCACCAACAAGACAGAACACCGGGGAGCTGTTTTTT
>TRBV5-5|-|TRBD1|TRBJ1-1
CASRPWTGPNTEAFF
TGTGCCAGCAGACCCTGGACAGGGCCAAACACTGAAGCTTTCTTT
>TRBV14|-|-|TRBJ2-2
CASSQTLDSPVVNTGELFF
TGTGCCAGCAGCCAGACCCTGGACAGCCCAGTAGTCAACACCGGGGAGCTGTTTTTT
>TRBV5-8|-|-|TRBJ1-5
CASSPDSYQPQHF
TGTGCCAGCAGCCCCGACAGCTATCAGCCCCAGCATTTT
>TRBV14|-|-|TRBJ2-2
CASSQQGLANTGELFF
TGTGCCAGCAGCCAACAGGGGCTGGCGAACACCGGGGAGCTGTTTTTT
>TRBV5-1|-|-|TRBJ2-5
CASSSTVVAETQYF
TGCGCCAGCAGCTCGACAGTGGTGGCCGAGACCCAGTACTTC
>TRBV4-2|-|TRBD1|TRBJ2-7
CASSQELQGMGEQYF
TGTGCCAGCAGCCAAGAACTACAGGGGATGGGTGAGCAGTACTTC
>TRBV18|-|TRBD1|TRBJ1-6
CASSPQGVESYNSPLHF
TGTGCCAGCTCACCTCAGGGGGTAGAGTCCTATAATTCACCCCTCCACTTT
>TRBV5-1|-|TRBD2|TRBJ2-5
CASSLAGLAAIQETQYF
TGCGCCAGCAGCTTGGCCGGACTAGCGGCAATCCAAGAGACCCAGTACTTC
>TRBV15|-|TRBD1|TRBJ1-1
CATSRLTGGTEAFF
TGTGCCACCAGCAGACTGACAGGGGGCACTGAAGCTTTCTTT
>TRBV24-1|-|TRBD1|TRBJ2-1
CATSDRTGGAYNEQFF
TGTGCCACCAGTGATCGGACAGGGGGCGCCTACAATGAGCAGTTCTTC
>TRBV3-1/TRBV3-2|-|TRBD1|TRBJ2-7
CASSQVGTGGYEQYF
TGTGCCAGCAGCCAAGTCGGGACAGGGGGGTACGAGCAGTACTTC
>TRBV3-1/TRBV3-2|few|TRBD2|TRBJ2-1
CASSPWGGLYNEQFF
TGTGCCAGCAGCCCCTGGGGGGGACTTTACAATGAGCAGTTCTTC
>TRBV5-1|-|TRBD1|TRBJ2-7
CASSSHRTGVTYEQYF
TGCGCCAGCAGCTCTCATAGGACAGGGGTCACCTACGAGCAGTACTTC
>TRBV11-2|-|-|TRBJ1-2
CASSREGLYGYTF
TGTGCCAGCAGCCGGGAAGGTCTCTATGGCTACACCTTC
>TRBV6-5|-|-|TRBJ1-6
CASRDSSNNSPLHF
TGTGCCAGCAGGGACTCCAGCAATAATTCACCCCTCCACTTT